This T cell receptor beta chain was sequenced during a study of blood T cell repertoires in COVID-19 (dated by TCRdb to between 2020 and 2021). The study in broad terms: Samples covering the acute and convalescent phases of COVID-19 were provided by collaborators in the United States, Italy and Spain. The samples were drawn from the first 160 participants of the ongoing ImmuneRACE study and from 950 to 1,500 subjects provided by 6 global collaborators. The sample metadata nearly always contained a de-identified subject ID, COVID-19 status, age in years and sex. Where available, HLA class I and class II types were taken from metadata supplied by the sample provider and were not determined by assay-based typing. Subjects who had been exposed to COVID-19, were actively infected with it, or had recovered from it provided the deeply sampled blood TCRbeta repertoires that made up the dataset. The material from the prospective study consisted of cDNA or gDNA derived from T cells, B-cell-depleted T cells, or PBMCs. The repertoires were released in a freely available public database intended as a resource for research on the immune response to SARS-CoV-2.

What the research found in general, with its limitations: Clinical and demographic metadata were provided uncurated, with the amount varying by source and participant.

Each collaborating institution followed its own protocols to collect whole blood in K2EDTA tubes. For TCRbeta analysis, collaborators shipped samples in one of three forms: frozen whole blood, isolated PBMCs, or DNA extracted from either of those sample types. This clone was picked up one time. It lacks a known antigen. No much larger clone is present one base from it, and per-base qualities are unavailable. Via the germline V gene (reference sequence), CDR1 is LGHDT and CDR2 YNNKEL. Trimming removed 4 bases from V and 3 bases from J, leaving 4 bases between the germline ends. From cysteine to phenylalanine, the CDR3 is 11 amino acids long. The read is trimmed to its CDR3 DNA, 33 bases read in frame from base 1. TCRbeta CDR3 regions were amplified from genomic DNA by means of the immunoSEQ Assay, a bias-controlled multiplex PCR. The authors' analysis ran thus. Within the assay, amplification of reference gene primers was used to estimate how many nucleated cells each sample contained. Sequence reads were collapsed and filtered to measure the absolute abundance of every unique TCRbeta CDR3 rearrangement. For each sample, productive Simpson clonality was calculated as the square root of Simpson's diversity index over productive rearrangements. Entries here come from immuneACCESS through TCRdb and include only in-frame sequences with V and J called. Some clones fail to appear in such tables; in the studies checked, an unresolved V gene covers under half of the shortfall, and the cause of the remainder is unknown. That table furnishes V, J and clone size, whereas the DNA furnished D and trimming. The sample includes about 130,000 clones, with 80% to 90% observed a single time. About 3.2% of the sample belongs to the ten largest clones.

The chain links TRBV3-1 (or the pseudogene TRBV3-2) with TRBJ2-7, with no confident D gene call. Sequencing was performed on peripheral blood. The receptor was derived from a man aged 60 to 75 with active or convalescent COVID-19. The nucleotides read TGTGCCAGCAGCCGGCTCTACGAGCAGTACTTC. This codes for CASSRLYEQYF.